This T cell receptor (beta chain) emerged from a study of vaccination effects on CD4 cells after COVID-19. Antigen-specific CD4+ T cells were first expanded with viral peptide pools by the ViraFEST assay and only then sequenced. Upon completion of more than 9 days in culture, CD4+ T cells were isolated. Vaccine recipients had no previous SARS-CoV-2 infection; their nucleocapsid antibodies were negative. About this clone itself: Its antigen is undetermined.

Libraries were prepared by immunoSEQ multiplex PCR; TCRdb keeps only in-frame clonotypes and omits some of them. The sample has 35,000 to 55,000 clones; roughly four fifths are singletons. Germline V gene lookup returns CDR1 MNHEY and CDR2 SVGAGI. V was trimmed by 0 bases and J by 3 bases, leaving 5 bases between them. The CDR3 length is 14 residues. This specimen was CD4+ T cells from PBMCs cultured with SARS-CoV-2 spike peptides, taken before COVID-19 vaccination. The clonotype originates from a human donor who received a COVID-19 vaccine. The chain joins TRBV6-5 to TRBJ2-2; no clear D gene. The chain's CDR3 is CASSYSPYTGELFF. CDR3 coding DNA: TGTGCCAGCAGTTACTCCCCATACACCGGGGAGCTGTTTTTT.